One and the same sample provided the 5 T cell receptor beta chains below, sequenced in a study of cytomegalovirus exposure and HLA in healthy donors. The PCR was carried out with 60 Vbeta primers and 13 Jbeta primers. Profiling relied on immunoSEQ multiplex PCR, and the TCRdb table lists in-frame clones only, not all of them. Here the sample spans approximately 180,000 clones, 77% being singletons. Material for sequencing was PBMCs. The receptors stem from a woman aged 25 to 39 in good health and CMV-seropositive.

J is TRBJ1-4 and V is TRBV5-8; the match to TRBD1 covers 12 bases. V was clipped by 9 bases and J by 8 bases; unmatched bases: 5. The CDR3 totals 13 residues. The germline gives CDR1 SGHTS, CDR2 YDEGEE. The CDR3 is CATGTGGREKLFF. The CDR3 nucleotides read TGTGCCACCGGGACAGGGGGCCGGGAAAAACTGTTTTTT. Complete variable domain (other parts from reference TRBV5-8 and TRBJ1-4): EAGVTQSPTHLIKTRGQQATLRCSPISGHTSVYWYQQALGLGLQFLLWYDEGEERNRGNFPPRFSGRQFPNYSSELNVNALELEDSALYLCATGTGGREKLFFGSGTQLSVL.

V is TRBV5-1 and J is TRBJ2-7; tentative D call: TRBD2 (5 bases). The CDR3 runs to 15 residues. Per germline, CDR1 SGHRS and CDR2 YFSETQ. V shed 3 bases and J shed 2 bases, with 15 bases lying between them. The CDR3 region is CASSSSAGPAYEQYF. The CDR3 nucleotides read TGCGCCAGCAGCTCCTCGGCGGGCCCCGCCTACGAGCAGTACTTC.

This clone turned up a few times. V usage is TRBV29-1 and J usage is TRBJ2-1, with D tentatively TRBD2 (6 bases). This CDR3 contains 14 residues. V was shortened by 6 bases and J by 2 bases, with 14 bases between the two germline ends. The germline V gene has CDR1 SQVTM and CDR2 ANQGSEA. As DNA, the CDR3 is TGCAGCGTGTACTCTGGAGGGCCCTACAATGAGCAGTTCTTC. Its translation: CSVYSGGPYNEQFF.

The gene calls are TRBV28 and TRBJ2-1; D may be TRBD1 (5 bases). The CDR3 totals 15 residues. Germline V gene data show CDR1 as MDHEN and CDR2 as SYDVKM. V was trimmed by 5 bases and J by 1 base, leaving 12 bases between them. CDR3 amino acids: CASSRTGFSYNEQFF. Written as DNA, the CDR3 is TGTGCCAGCAGTAGAACAGGCTTTTCCTACAATGAGCAGTTCTTC.

The rearrangement joins TRBV30 to TRBJ2-2; possible D gene TRBD2, 6 bases. The ends were cut back, 1 base at V and 1 base at J, with 19 bases in the middle. CDR1 and CDR2 (germline): GTSNPN, SVGIG (reference sequence). The CDR3 sequence is 18 residues long. CDR3 sequence reads: CAWSAFRFSGGNTGELFF. DNA of the CDR3: TGTGCCTGGAGTGCATTCCGGTTTAGCGGAGGGAACACCGGGGAGCTGTTTTTT.